A selection of T cell receptor beta chains follows, all from one sample in a study of blood T cell repertoires in COVID-19. The data were produced by immunoSEQ multiplex PCR, yet TCRdb's version contains in-frame clones alone and is incomplete. Of some 140,000 clones in the sample, roughly 83% were seen once. The source material was peripheral blood. These receptors all stem from a woman aged 55-75 years with COVID-19, enrolled during active disease. The CDR3 runs from the conserved cysteine through the conserved F or W.

v_call,cdr3_aa
TRBV5-1,CASSLEVGGPNIQYF
TRBV11-1,CASSGGYFPGELFF
TRBV27,CASSPWTGIAFF
TRBV29-1,CSISRDLNTEAFF
TRBV14,CASSQEGGISYNEQFF
TRBV7-9,CASSLALTSGGEETQYF
TRBV5-1,CASSSGGQVNTIYF
TRBV19,CASSRTDEAFF
TRBV5-1,CASSLGGQRDQPQHF
TRBV2,CATLPKAANTIYF
TRBV6-4,CASSADRGNTEAFF
TRBV6-5,CASRSSGRGAYEQYF
TRBV12-3/TRBV12-4,CASRSANYGYTF
TRBV10-3,CAIRGRELQTQYF
TRBV5-4,CASSLPGQLTDTQYF
TRBV5-1,CASSLVLAPQETQYF
TRBV4-2,CASSHEDRRDTQYF